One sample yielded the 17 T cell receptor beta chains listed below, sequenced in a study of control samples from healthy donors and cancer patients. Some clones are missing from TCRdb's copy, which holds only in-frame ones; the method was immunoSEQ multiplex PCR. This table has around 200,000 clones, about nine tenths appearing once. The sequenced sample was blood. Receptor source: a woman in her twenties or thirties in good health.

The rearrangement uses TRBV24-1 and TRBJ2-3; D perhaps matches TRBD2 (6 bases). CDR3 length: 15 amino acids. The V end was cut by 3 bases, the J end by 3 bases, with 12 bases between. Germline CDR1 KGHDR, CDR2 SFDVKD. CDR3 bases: TGTGCCACCAGTGATCGGGGGAGAGGTACAGATACGCAGTATTTT. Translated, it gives CATSDRGRGTDTQYF.

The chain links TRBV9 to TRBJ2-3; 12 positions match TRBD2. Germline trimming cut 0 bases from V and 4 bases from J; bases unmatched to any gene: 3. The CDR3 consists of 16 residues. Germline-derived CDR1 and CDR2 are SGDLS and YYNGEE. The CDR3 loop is CASSVASGGAADTQYF. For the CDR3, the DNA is TGTGCCAGCAGCGTAGCTAGCGGGGGGGCCGCAGATACGCAGTATTTT.

CDR3 in DNA: TGTGCCAGCAGCTGGAGGGGGAACACTGAAGCTTTCTTT. Amino acid sequence: CASSWRGNTEAFF. The chain uses TRBV5-8 and TRBJ1-1; D is possibly TRBD1 (5 bases). The CDR3 sequence is 13 residues long. Germline CDR1 reads SGHTS; CDR2 reads YDEGEE. Between the trimmed V and J ends, which lost 3 bases and 1 base, there was a span of 7 bases.

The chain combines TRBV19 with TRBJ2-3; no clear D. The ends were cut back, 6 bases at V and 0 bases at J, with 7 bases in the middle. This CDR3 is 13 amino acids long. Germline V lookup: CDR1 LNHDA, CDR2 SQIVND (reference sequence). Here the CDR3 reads CASRSGSTDTQYF. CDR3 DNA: TGTGCCAGTAGGTCCGGGAGCACAGATACGCAGTATTTT.

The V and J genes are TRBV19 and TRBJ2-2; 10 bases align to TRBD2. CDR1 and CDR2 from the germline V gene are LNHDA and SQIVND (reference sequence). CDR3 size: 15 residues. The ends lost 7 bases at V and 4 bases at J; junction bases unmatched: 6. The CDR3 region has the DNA TGTGCCAGTAACCGACTAGCGGGTGCCACCGGGGAGCTGTTTTTT. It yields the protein CASNRLAGATGELFF.

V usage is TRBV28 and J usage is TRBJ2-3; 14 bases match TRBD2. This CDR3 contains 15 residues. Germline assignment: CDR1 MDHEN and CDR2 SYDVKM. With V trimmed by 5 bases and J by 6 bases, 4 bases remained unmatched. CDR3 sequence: CASSNGLAGGDTQYF. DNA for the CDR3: TGTGCCAGCAGTAATGGACTAGCGGGAGGTGATACGCAGTATTTT.

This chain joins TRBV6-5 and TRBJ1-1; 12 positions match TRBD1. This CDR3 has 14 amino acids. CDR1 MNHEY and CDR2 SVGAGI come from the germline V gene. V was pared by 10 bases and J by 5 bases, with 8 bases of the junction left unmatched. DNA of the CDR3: TGTGCCACCCCGGGACAGGGGGCGCTAACTGAAGCTTTCTTT. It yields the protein CATPGQGALTEAFF.

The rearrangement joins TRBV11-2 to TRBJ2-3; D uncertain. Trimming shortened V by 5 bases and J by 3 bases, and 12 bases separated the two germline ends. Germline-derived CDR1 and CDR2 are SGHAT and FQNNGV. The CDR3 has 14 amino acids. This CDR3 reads CASSPPVATDTQYF. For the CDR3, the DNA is TGTGCCAGCAGCCCCCCGGTCGCGACAGATACGCAGTATTTT. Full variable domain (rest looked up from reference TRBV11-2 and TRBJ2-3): EAGVAQSPRYKIIEKRQSVAFWCNPISGHATLYWYQQILGQGPKLLIQFQNNGVVDDSQLPKDRFSAERLKGVDSTLKIQPAKLEDSAVYLCASSPPVATDTQYFGPGTRLTVL.

The CDR3 protein is CASSVRGNTIYF. The DNA for the CDR3 is TGTGCCAGTAGTGTCCGTGGAAACACCATATATTTT. This chain uses TRBV19 with TRBJ1-3; D remains unclear. Germline CDR1 and CDR2: LNHDA and SQIVND (reference sequence). V was pared by 5 bases and J by 3 bases, with 5 bases between. This CDR3 comprises 12 residues.

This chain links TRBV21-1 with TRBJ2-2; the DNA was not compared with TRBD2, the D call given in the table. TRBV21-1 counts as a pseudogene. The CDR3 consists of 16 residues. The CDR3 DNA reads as TGTGCCAGCAGCACCCCGGGTCACGAGAACACCGGGGAGCTGTTTTTT. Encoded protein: CASSTPGHENTGELFF.

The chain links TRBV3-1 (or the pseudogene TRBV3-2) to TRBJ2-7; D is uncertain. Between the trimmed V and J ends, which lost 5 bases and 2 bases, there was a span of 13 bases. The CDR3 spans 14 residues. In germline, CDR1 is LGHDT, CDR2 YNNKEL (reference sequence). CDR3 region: CASSKNGPPYEQYF. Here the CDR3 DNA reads TGTGCCAGCAGCAAGAATGGCCCGCCCTACGAGCAGTACTTC.

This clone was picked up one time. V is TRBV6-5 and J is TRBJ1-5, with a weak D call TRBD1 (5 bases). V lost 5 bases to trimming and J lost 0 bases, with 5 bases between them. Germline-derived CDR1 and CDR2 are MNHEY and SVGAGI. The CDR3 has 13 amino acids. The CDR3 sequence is CASSRGSNQPQHF. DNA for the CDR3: TGTGCCAGCAGTAGGGGTAGCAATCAGCCCCAGCATTTT.

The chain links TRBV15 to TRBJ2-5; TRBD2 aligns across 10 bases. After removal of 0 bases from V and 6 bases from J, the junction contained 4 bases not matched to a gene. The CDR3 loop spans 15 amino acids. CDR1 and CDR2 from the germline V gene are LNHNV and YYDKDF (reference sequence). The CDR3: CATSRDRAGGKTQYF. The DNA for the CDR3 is TGTGCCACCAGCAGAGATCGAGCGGGGGGGAAGACCCAGTACTTC. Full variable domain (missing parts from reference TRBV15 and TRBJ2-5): DAMVIQNPRYQVTQFGKPVTLSCSQTLNHNVMYWYQQKSSQAPKLLFHYYDKDFNNEADTPDNFQSRRPNTSFCFLDIRSPGLGDTAMYLCATSRDRAGGKTQYFGPGTRLLVL.

The CDR3, as DNA: TGCGCCAGCAGCCACAGGGAGATGAACACTGAAGCTTTCTTT. It codes for CASSHREMNTEAFF. The chain has TRBV4-1 and TRBJ1-1, with D possibly TRBD1 on 5 matching bases. V dropped 3 bases and J dropped 0 bases, with 8 bases sitting between them. This CDR3 has 14 amino acids. Germline assignment: CDR1 MGHRA and CDR2 YSYEKL.

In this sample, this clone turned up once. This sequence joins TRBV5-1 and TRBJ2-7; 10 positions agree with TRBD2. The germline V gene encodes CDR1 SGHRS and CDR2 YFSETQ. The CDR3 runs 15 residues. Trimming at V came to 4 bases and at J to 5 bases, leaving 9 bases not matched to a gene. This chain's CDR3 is CASSPTASGSDEQYF. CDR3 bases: TGCGCCAGCAGCCCCACGGCTAGCGGGAGCGACGAGCAGTACTTC.

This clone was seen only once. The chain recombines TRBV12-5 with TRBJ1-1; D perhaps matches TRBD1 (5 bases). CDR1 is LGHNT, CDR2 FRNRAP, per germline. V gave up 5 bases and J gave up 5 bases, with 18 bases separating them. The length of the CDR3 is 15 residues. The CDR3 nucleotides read TGTGCTAGTGGTCGAGACGGGCAGGGCAGGACTGAAGCTTTCTTT. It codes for CASGRDGQGRTEAFF. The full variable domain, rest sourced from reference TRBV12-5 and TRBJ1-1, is DARVTQTPRHKVTEMGQEVTMRCQPILGHNTVFWYRQTMMQGLELLAYFRNRAPLDDSGMPKDRFSAEMPDATLATLKIQPSEPRDSAVYFCASGRDGQGRTEAFFGQGTRLTVV.

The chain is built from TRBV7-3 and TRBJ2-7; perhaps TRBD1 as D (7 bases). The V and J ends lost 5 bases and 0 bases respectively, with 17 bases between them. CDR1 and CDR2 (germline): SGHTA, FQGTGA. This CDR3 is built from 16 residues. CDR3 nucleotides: TGTGCCAGCAGCCCCAGGGGGGCGGGTGGCTCCTACGAGCAGTACTTC. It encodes CASSPRGAGGSYEQYF.